This T cell receptor (beta chain) was captured in a study of T-cell reconstitution after alpha-beta-depleted transplantation in children. Unique molecular identifiers were incorporated during preparation of the TCRbeta library. Each CDR3 protein gets one entry after TCRdb re-called the PCR reads with MiXCR. The sample has roughly 400,000 distinct CDR3 sequences, over 20% seen once. This clonotype was counted between two and nine times. This CDR3 is built from 17 residues. Trimming took 4 bases from V and 3 from J, leaving 23 bases between them. Germline V gives CDR1 SGHRS, CDR2 YFSETQ. The receptor comes from a human donor who donated a stem cell graft to a child with acute myeloid leukemia. The starting material was PBMCs from the stem cell graft donor, obtained from the stem cell graft. The J gene is TRBJ2-7, the V gene TRBV5-1; TRBD1 is a possible D gene (6 bases). In DNA, the CDR3 is TGCGCCAGCAGCCGTGATCCCGGACAGTCGCCGAACTACGAGCAGTACTTC. It encodes CASSRDPGQSPNYEQYF.